These 2 T cell receptor beta chains share one sample of origin, sequenced in a study of cytomegalovirus exposure and HLA in healthy donors (dated by TCRdb to 2016 to 2017). Preparation of the library involved the immunoSEQ multiplex PCR assay. For the multiplex PCR, a mixture combining 60 forward primers for TCR Vbeta segments and 13 reverse primers for TCR Jbeta segments was used. As stored in TCRdb, this immuneACCESS dataset retains in-frame rearrangements with V and J assigned. A fraction of the clones does not appear; measured against another copy, unresolved V genes explain less than half of the discrepancy, and the remainder lacks a known reason. The sample profile shows tens of thousands of clones; approximately 84% of them were found once. About 2% of the sample is taken by the ten largest. Source material: PBMCs. The origin of the receptors is a man aged 18 to 30 in good health and CMV-seronegative.

The chain joins TRBV4-3 to TRBJ2-1; 10 bases fit TRBD2. V lost 0 bases, J lost 4 bases, and 6 bases stayed unmatched. The CDR3 length is 17 residues. Germline CDR1 and CDR2: LGHNA and YSLEER. CDR3 amino acids: CASSQDGRTSGYNEQFF. The CDR3 DNA reads TGCGCCAGCAGCCAAGATGGTAGGACTAGCGGATACAATGAGCAGTTCTTC.

This clone has only a few counts. This chain links TRBV18 with TRBJ2-6; D gene ambiguous. V dropped 2 bases and J dropped 1 base, with 3 bases sitting between them. CDR1 is KGHSH and CDR2 is LQKENI in the germline V gene. The CDR3 spans 14 residues. The CDR3, as DNA: TGTGCCAGCTCACCATCGTCTGGGGCCAACGTCCTGACTTTC. Residues: CASSPSSGANVLTF.